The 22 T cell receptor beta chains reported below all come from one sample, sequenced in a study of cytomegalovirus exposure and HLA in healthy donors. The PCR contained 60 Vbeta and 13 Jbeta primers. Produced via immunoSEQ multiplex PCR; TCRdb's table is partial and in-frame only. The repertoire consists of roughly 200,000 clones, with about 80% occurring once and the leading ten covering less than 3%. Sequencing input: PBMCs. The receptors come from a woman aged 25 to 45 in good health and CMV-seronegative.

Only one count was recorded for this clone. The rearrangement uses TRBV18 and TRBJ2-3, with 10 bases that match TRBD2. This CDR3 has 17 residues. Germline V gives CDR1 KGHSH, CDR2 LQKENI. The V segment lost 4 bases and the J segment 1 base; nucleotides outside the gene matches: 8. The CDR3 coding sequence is TGTGCCAGCTCACTCCGTCTAGCGGGGGCTGGCACAGATACGCAGTATTTT. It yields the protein CASSLRLAGAGTDTQYF.

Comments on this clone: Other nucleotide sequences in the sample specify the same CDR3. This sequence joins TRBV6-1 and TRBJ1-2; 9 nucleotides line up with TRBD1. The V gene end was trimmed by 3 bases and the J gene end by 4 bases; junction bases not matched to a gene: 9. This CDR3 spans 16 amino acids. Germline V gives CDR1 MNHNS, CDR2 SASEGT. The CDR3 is CASSEVGQGLPYGYTF. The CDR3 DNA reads TGTGCCAGCAGTGAGGTTGGACAGGGGCTCCCCTATGGCTACACCTTC.

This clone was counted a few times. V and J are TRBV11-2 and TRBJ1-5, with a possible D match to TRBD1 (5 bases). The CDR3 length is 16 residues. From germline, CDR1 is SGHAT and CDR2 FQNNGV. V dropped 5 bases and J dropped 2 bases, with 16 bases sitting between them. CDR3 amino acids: CASSPFGGDRNQPQHF. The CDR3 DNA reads TGTGCCAGCAGCCCTTTCGGGGGGGATCGCAATCAGCCCCAGCATTTT.

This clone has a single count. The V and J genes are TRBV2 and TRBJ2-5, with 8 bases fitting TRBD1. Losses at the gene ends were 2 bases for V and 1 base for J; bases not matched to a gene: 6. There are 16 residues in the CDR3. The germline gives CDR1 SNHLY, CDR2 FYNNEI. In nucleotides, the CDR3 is TGTGCCAGCAGTGAAAGGGACAGGAGGGCCCAAGAGACCCAGTACTTC. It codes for CASSERDRRAQETQYF.

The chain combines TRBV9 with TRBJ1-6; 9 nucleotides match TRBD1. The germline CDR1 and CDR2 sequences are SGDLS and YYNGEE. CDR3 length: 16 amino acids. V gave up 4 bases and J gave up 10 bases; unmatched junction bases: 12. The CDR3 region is CASSPNPGQGGSPLHF. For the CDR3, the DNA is TGTGCCAGCAGCCCTAATCCGGGACAGGGCGGGTCACCCCTCCACTTT.

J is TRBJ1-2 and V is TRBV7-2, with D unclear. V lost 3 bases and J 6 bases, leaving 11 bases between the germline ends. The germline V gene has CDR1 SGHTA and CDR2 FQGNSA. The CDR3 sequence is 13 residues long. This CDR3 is CASSLTERHGYTF. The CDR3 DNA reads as TGTGCCAGCAGCTTGACGGAGCGGCATGGCTACACCTTC.

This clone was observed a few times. The CDR3 is CASSFTGGGEAFF. In DNA form, the CDR3 reads TGTGCCAGCAGCTTTACAGGGGGAGGTGAAGCTTTCTTT. The chain couples TRBV5-6 to TRBJ1-1, with TRBD1 matching over 8 bases. V gave up 2 bases and J gave up 7 bases; unmatched junction bases: 4. CDR1 and CDR2 from the germline V gene are SGHDT and YYEEEE. The CDR3 has 13 residues.

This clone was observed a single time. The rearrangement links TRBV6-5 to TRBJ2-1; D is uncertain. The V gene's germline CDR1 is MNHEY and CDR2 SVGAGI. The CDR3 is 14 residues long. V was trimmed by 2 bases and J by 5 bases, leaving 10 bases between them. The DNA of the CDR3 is TGTGCCAGCAGTTACAGGCCTAGACACAATGAGCAGTTCTTC. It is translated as CASSYRPRHNEQFF.

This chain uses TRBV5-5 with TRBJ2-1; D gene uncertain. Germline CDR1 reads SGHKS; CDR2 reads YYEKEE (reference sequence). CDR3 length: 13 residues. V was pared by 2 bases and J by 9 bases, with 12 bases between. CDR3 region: CASSFIAVIEQFF. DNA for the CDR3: TGTGCCAGCAGCTTTATAGCCGTTATTGAGCAGTTCTTC.

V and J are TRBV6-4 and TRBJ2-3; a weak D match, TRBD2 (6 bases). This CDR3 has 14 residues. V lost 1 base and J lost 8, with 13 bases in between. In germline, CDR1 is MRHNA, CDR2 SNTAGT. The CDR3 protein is CASSDFPVGGTQYF. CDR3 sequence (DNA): TGTGCCAGCAGTGACTTTCCGGTGGGGGGTACGCAGTATTTT.

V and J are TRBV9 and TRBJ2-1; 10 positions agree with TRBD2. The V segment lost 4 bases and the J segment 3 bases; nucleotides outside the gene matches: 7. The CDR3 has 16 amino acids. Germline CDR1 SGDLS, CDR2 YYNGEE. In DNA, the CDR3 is TGTGCCAGCAGCCTTACCGGGACTAGCGACTACAATGAGCAGTTCTTC. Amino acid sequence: CASSLTGTSDYNEQFF.

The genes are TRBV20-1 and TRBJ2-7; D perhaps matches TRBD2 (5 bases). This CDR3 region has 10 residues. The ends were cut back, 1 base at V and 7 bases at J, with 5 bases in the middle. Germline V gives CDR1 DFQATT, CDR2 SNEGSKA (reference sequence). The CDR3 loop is CSARGEEQYF. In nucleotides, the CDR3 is TGCAGTGCTAGAGGGGAGGAGCAGTACTTC.

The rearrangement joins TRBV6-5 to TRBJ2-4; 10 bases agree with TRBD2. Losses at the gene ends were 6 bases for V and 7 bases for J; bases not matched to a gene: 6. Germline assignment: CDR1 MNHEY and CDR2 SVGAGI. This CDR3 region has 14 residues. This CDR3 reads CASSRTSGWNIQYF. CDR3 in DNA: TGTGCCAGCAGCCGGACTAGCGGCTGGAACATTCAGTACTTC.

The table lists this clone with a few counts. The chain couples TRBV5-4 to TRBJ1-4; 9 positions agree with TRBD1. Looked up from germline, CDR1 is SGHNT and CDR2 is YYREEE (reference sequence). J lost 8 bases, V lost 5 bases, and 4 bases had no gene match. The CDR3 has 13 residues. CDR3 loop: CASSRDRDEKLFF. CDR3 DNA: TGTGCCAGCAGTCGGGACAGGGACGAAAAACTGTTTTTT.

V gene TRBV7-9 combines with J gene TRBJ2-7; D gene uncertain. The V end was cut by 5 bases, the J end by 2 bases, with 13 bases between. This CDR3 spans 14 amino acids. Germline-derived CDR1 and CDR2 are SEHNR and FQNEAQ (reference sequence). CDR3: CASSLDNLPYEQYF. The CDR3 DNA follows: TGTGCCAGCAGCCTAGACAATTTACCCTACGAGCAGTACTTC.

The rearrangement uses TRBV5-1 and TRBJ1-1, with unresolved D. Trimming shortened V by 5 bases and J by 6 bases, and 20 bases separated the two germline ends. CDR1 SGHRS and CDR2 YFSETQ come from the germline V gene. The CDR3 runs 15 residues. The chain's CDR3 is CASRPFSSPEAEAFF. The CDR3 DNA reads TGCGCCAGCAGACCCTTCTCCTCGCCGGAGGCTGAAGCTTTCTTT.

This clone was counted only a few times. This chain's CDR3 is CASSPWDSPTGGYTF. CDR3 nucleotides: TGTGCCAGCAGCCCCTGGGACAGCCCAACGGGAGGCTACACCTTC. The chain couples TRBV9 to TRBJ1-2; 7 nucleotides agree with TRBD1. The trim removed 4 bases at V and 8 bases at J, leaving 14 bases unmatched. Germline CDR1 is SGDLS and CDR2 is YYNGEE. CDR3 size: 15 residues.

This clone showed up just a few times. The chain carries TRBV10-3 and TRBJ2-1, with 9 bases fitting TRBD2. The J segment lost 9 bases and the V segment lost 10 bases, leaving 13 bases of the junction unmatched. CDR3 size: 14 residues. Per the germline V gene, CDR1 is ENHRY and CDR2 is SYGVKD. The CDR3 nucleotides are TGTGCCACCGAGGGGGCAGCGGGAGGAGGTGAGCAGTTCTTC. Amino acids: CATEGAAGGGEQFF.

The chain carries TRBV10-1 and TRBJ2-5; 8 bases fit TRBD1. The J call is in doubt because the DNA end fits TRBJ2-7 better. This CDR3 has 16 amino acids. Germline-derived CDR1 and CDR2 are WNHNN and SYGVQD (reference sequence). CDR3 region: CASSELQGRGPHEQYF. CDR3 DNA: TGCGCCAGCAGTGAACTGCAGGGCAGGGGGCCCCACGAGCAGTACTTC.

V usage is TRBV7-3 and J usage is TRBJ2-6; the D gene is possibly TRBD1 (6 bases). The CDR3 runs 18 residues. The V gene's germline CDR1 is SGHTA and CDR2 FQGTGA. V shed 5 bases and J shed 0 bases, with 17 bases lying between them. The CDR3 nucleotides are TGTGCCAGCAGCAAAAGACAGGCCTTTCGCTCTGGGGCCAACGTCCTGACTTTC. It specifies CASSKRQAFRSGANVLTF.

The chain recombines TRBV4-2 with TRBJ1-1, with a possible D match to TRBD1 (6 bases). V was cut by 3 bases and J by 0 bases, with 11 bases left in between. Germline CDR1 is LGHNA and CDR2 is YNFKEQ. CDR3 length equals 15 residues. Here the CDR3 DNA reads TGTGCCAGCAGCCAGACCGGACAGATGAACACTGAAGCTTTCTTT. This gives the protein CASSQTGQMNTEAFF.

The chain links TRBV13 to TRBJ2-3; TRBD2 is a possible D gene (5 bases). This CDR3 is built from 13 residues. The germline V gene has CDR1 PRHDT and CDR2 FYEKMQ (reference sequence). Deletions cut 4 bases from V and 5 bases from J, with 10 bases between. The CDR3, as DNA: TGTGCCAGCAGCTCCCGGGGTCGAGATACGCAGTATTTT. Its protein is CASSSRGRDTQYF.